This paragraph covers one T cell receptor beta chain sequence. The protocol was immunoSEQ multiplex PCR, while the TCRdb copy is restricted to in-frame clones and leaves out a portion. The data contain approximately 250,000 clones, approximately 90% of them singletons. This sample was included in a study of blood T cell repertoires in COVID-19. The study recruited exposed participants who had met a COVID-19 case within 2 weeks before entry. Germline CDR1 SGHNT, CDR2 YYREEE (reference sequence). This CDR3 spans 15 amino acids. Losses at the gene ends were 4 bases for V and 0 bases for J; bases not matched to a gene: 4.

Source material: PBMCs or T cells enriched from blood (not recorded which). The chain employs TRBV5-4 and TRBJ2-1; 7 nucleotides align to TRBD2. This clonotype was obtained from a man aged 40-55 years who had been exposed to COVID-19. CDR3 nucleotide sequence: TGTGCCAGCAGCCCAGCGGGAAGCTCCTACAATGAGCAGTTCTTC. Translation: CASSPAGSSYNEQFF.